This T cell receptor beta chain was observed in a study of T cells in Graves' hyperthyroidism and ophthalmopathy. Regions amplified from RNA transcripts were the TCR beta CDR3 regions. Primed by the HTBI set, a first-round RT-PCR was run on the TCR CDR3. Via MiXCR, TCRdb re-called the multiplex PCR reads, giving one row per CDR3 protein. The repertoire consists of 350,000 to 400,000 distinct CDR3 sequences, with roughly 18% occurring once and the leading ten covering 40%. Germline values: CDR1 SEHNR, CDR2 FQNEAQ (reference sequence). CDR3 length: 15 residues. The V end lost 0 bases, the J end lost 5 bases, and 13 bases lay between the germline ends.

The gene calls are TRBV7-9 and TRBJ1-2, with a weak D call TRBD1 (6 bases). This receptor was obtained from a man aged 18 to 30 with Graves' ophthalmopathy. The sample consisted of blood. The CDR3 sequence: CASSLALGTTYGYTF. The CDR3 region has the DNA TGTGCCAGCAGCTTAGCGCTTGGGACAACTTATGGCTACACCTTC.